A selection of T cell receptor beta chains follows, all from one sample in a study of blood T cell repertoires in COVID-19. Using immunoSEQ multiplex PCR, the repertoire was profiled, and TCRdb retains in-frame clones only, with some absent. The table lists roughly 280,000 clones, 86% of them singletons. Material: peripheral blood. The receptors were sampled from a man aged 25 to 40 with active or convalescent COVID-19. The CDR3 runs from the conserved cysteine through the conserved F or W. The D gene is left open where the match is weak. Size is stated for part of the rows, as once, few or many counts, or as a class when the clone is expanded.

j_call clone_size d_call v_call cdr3_length cdr3_aa cdr3_nt
TRBJ1-6 NA NA TRBV18 13 CASVEGPSSPLHF TGTGCCAGCGTGGAGGGACCAAGCTCACCCCTCCACTTT
TRBJ2-7 NA TRBD2 TRBV5-4 15 CASSLGLAGSYEQYF TGTGCCAGCAGCTTAGGACTAGCGGGGTCCTACGAGCAGTACTTC
TRBJ2-7 NA TRBD1 TRBV7-2 15 CASSLAGTEIYEQYF TGTGCCAGCAGCTTAGCTGGGACAGAGATCTACGAGCAGTACTTC
TRBJ2-1 NA NA TRBV19 15 CASSISGQGHNEQFF TGTGCCAGTAGTATCTCCGGGCAGGGACATAATGAGCAGTTCTTC
TRBJ2-1 NA NA TRBV12-3/TRBV12-4 11 CASSFSDEQFF TGTGCCAGCAGTTTTTCAGATGAGCAGTTCTTC
TRBJ2-5 NA TRBD1 TRBV3-1/TRBV3-2 15 CASSPGQGGFETQYF TGTGCCAGCAGCCCAGGACAGGGCGGTTTCGAGACCCAGTACTTC
TRBJ1-5 NA NA TRBV6-5 12 CASSTQGTAQHF TGTGCCAGCAGTACCCAGGGTACAGCCCAGCATTTT
TRBJ1-2 NA NA TRBV7-2 15 CASSWSEREVYGYTF TGTGCCAGCAGCTGGTCAGAAAGAGAGGTCTATGGCTACACCTTC
TRBJ2-3 NA NA TRBV12-1 14 CASSFQGATDTQYF TGTGCCAGCAGCTTCCAGGGGGCCACAGATACGCAGTATTTT
TRBJ1-4 NA NA TRBV30 16 CAWSVGGSGSREKLFF TGTGCCTGGAGTGTGGGGGGGTCGGGATCTCGTGAAAAACTGTTTTTT
TRBJ1-2 NA NA TRBV29-1 13 CSVEGQAPYGYTF TGCAGCGTTGAAGGCCAGGCCCCCTATGGCTACACCTTC
TRBJ2-1 NA NA TRBV6-5 13 CASSYLLAGEQFF TGTGCCAGCAGTTACCTACTAGCCGGTGAGCAGTTCTTC
TRBJ1-2 once NA TRBV11-1 14 CASSGDGANYGYTF TGTGCCAGCAGCGGAGACGGAGCTAACTATGGCTACACCTTC
TRBJ1-2 NA NA TRBV30 12 CAWSGGRLRWDF TGTGCCTGGAGCGGTGGGAGGCTAAGGTGGGACTTC
TRBJ2-5 NA TRBD1 TRBV5-1 15 CASSFRQGMKETQYF TGCGCCAGCAGCTTCAGACAGGGGATGAAAGAGACCCAGTACTTC
TRBJ1-1 NA NA TRBV6-7 12 CASSTANTEAFF TGTGCCAGCAGTACAGCCAACACTGAAGCTTTCTTT
TRBJ2-6 NA NA TRBV7-8 15 CASSRRYSGANVLTF TGTGCCAGCAGCCGACGGTACTCTGGGGCCAACGTCCTGACTTTC